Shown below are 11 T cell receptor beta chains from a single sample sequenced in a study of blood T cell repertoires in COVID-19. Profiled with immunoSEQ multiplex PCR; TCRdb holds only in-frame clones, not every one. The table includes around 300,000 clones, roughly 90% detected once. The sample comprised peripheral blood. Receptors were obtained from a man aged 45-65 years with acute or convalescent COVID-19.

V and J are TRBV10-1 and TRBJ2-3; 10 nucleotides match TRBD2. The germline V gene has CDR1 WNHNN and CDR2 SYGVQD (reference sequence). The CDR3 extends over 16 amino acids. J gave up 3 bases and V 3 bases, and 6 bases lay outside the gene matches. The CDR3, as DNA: TGCGCCAGCAGTGACGGTAGCGGGGGGCCGACAGATACGCAGTATTTT. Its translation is CASSDGSGGPTDTQYF.

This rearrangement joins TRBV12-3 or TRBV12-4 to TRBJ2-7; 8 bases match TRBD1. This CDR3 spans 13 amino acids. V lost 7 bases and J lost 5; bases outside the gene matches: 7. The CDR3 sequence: CASTGDRRNEQYF. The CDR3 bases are TGTGCCAGCACAGGGGACAGGAGAAACGAGCAGTACTTC.

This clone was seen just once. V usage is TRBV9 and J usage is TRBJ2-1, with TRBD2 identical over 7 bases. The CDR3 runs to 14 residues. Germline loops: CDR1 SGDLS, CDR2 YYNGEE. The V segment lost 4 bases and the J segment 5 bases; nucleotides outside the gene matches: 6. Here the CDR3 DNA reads TGTGCCAGCAGCTGGCTAGCGGCCCACAATGAGCAGTTCTTC. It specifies CASSWLAAHNEQFF. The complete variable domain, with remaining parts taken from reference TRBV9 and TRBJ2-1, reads DSGVTQTPKHLITATGQRVTLRCSPRSGDLSVYWYQQSLDQGLQFLIQYYNGEERAKGNILERFSAQQFPDLHSELNLSSLELGDSALYFCASSWLAAHNEQFFGPGTRLTVL.

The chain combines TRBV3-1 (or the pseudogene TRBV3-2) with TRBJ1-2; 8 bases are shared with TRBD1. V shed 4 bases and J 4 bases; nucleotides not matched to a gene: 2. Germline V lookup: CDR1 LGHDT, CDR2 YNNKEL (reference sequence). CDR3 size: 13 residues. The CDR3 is CASSPGQVYGYTF. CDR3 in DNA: TGTGCCAGCAGCCCGGGACAGGTCTATGGCTACACCTTC.

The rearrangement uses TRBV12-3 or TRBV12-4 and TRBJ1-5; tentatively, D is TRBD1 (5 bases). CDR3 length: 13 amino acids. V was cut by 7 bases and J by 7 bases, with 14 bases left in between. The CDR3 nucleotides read TGTGCCAGCACCCTCAGGGCAGAGCAGCCCCAGCATTTT. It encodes CASTLRAEQPQHF.

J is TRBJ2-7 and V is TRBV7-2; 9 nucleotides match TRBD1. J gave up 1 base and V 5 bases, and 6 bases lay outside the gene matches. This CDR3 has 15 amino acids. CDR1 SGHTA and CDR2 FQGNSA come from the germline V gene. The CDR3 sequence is CASSLSGQGSYEQYF. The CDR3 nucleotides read TGTGCCAGCAGCCTCTCGGGACAGGGTTCCTACGAGCAGTACTTC.

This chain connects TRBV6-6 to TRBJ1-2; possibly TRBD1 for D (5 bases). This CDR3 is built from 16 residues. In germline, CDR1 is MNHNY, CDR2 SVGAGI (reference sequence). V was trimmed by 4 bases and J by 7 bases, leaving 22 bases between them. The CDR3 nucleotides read TGTGCCAGCAGTTCCACGGCAGGGTTGTCTCTAGGTGGCTACACCTTC. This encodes CASSSTAGLSLGGYTF.

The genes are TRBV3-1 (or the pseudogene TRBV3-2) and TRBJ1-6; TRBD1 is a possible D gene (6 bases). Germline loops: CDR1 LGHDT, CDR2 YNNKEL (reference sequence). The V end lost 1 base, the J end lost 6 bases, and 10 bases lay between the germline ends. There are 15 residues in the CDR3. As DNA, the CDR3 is TGTGCCAGCAGCCAAGTGGGCAGGGGTAATTCACCCCTCCACTTT. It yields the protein CASSQVGRGNSPLHF.

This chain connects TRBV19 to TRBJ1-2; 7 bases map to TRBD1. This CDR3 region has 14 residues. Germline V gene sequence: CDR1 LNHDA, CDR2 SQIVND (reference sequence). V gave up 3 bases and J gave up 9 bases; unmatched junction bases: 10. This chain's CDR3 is CASSIDPTGKSYTF. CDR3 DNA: TGTGCCAGTAGTATTGACCCGACAGGGAAAAGCTACACCTTC.

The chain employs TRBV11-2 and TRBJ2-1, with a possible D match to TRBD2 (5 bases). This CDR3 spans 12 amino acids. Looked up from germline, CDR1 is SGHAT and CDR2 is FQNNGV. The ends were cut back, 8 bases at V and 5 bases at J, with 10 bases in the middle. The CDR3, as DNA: TGTGCCAGCGAAGCGGCTAACAATGAGCAGTTCTTC. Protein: CASEAANNEQFF.

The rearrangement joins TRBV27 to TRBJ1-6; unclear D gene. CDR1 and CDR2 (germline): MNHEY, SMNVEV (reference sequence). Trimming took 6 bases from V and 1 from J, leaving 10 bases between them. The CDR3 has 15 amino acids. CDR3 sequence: CASRPRGSYNSPLHF. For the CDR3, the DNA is TGTGCCAGCAGACCGCGGGGTTCCTATAATTCACCCCTCCACTTT.